This passage covers 30 T cell receptor beta chains from one sample sequenced in a study of blood T cell repertoires in COVID-19. Assay used: immunoSEQ multiplex PCR; TCRdb lists only in-frame clones, some missing. Of about 140,000 clones detected, 79% appear once; the ten largest clones hold 3% to 4.5%. Sequenced input: peripheral blood. These receptors were taken from a man aged 55 to 70 with acute or convalescent COVID-19.

CDR3 in amino acids: CASSYSTGTGPYEQYF. The CDR3 DNA reads TGTGCCAGCAGTTACTCCACCGGGACAGGGCCCTACGAGCAGTACTTC. The chain uses TRBV6-6 and TRBJ2-7; TRBD1 aligns across 9 bases. V lost 0 bases and J lost 2; bases outside the gene matches: 5. Germline CDR1 MNHNY, CDR2 SVGAGI (reference sequence). The CDR3 sequence is 16 residues long.

The rearrangement uses TRBV9 and TRBJ2-1, with 8 bases identical to TRBD2. The CDR3 totals 15 residues. Trimming took 0 bases from V and 5 from J; bases not matched to a gene: 4. Per the germline V gene, CDR1 is SGDLS and CDR2 is YYNGEE. Here the CDR3 reads CASSVAAGDHNEQFF. The DNA for the CDR3 is TGTGCCAGCAGCGTAGCAGCGGGAGACCACAATGAGCAGTTCTTC. Drawing the rest from reference TRBV9 and TRBJ2-1, the complete variable domain is DSGVTQTPKHLITATGQRVTLRCSPRSGDLSVYWYQQSLDQGLQFLIQYYNGEERAKGNILERFSAQQFPDLHSELNLSSLELGDSALYFCASSVAAGDHNEQFFGPGTRLTVL.

The chain combines TRBV2 with TRBJ2-3; possibly TRBD2 for D (6 bases). The CDR3 runs 13 residues. The V end was cut by 7 bases, the J end by 3 bases, with 11 bases between. Germline CDR1 and CDR2: SNHLY and FYNNEI. The CDR3 DNA is TGTGCCAGCAAGGCGGGGAGGACAGATACGCAGTATTTT. This sequence encodes CASKAGRTDTQYF.

This chain connects TRBV7-3 to TRBJ2-1; 7 bases are a match to TRBD2. This CDR3 spans 15 amino acids. J was trimmed by 10 bases and V by 2 bases; bases with no gene match: 11. Germline V gene sequence: CDR1 SGHTA, CDR2 FQGTGA. CDR3 nucleotides: TGTGCCAGCAGCTTAGAGGGGAGGGTGGGAGGCGAGCAGTTCTTC. This gives the protein CASSLEGRVGGEQFF.

V is TRBV4-2 and J is TRBJ2-2; no reliable D call. Germline V CDR1 and CDR2: LGHNA, YNFKEQ. Trimming stripped 1 base from V and 0 bases from J, with 9 bases between. The CDR3 runs 16 residues. The CDR3 spells CASSQGDAANTGELFF. For the CDR3, the DNA is TGTGCCAGCAGCCAAGGAGACGCGGCGAACACCGGGGAGCTGTTTTTT.

The CDR3 loop reads CASSKVDERERGELFF. CDR3 nucleotides: TGTGCCAGCAGCAAAGTCGACGAGCGGGAGAGGGGGGAGCTGTTTTTT. The chain recombines TRBV21-1 with TRBJ2-2; the table's D call, TRBD2, has no DNA check behind it. TRBV21-1 is listed as a pseudogene. The CDR3 covers 16 residues.

This sequence joins TRBV7-2 and TRBJ1-3; TRBD1 agrees at 8 bases. The CDR3 contains 15 residues. V gave up 5 bases and J gave up 0 bases; unmatched junction bases: 3. Germline lookup yields CDR1 SGHTA and CDR2 FQGNSA. CDR3 residues: CASSLGQASGNTIYF. The CDR3 DNA is TGTGCCAGCAGCCTGGGACAGGCCTCTGGAAACACCATATATTTT.

This clone was found a few times. This chain joins TRBV2 and TRBJ2-2; 15 bases match TRBD2. This CDR3 has 14 amino acids. The J segment lost 7 bases and the V segment lost 6 bases, leaving 0 bases of the junction unmatched. Germline CDR1 reads SNHLY; CDR2 reads FYNNEI. For the CDR3, the DNA is TGTGCCAGCAGGGGACTAGCGGGAGGCGGGGAGCTGTTTTTT. It specifies CASRGLAGGGELFF.

The chain uses TRBV19 and TRBJ1-2; D unresolved. The CDR3 totals 13 residues. The germline gives CDR1 LNHDA, CDR2 SQIVND (reference sequence). Trimming removed 5 bases at V and 5 bases at J, with 12 bases between. The CDR3 DNA sequence: TGTGCCAGTAGTGTGCTGACTGGGTATGGCTACACCTTC. Translated: CASSVLTGYGYTF.

The chain joins TRBV18 to TRBJ2-2; 7 bases agree with TRBD1. The germline V gene has CDR1 KGHSH and CDR2 LQKENI. With V trimmed by 3 bases and J by 7 bases, 5 bases remained unmatched. The CDR3 spans 14 residues. DNA for the CDR3: TGTGCCAGCTCACCGATTCAGGGGGACGGGGAGCTGTTTTTT. Amino acid sequence: CASSPIQGDGELFF.

The genes are TRBV5-4 and TRBJ1-6; TRBD1 might be the D (5 bases). Trimming removed 8 bases at V and 10 bases at J, with 16 bases between. The CDR3 loop spans 13 amino acids. Germline V gene sequence: CDR1 SGHNT, CDR2 YYREEE (reference sequence). The CDR3 spells CASRRDWSSPLHF. The CDR3 coding sequence is TGTGCCAGTCGTAGGGACTGGAGCTCACCCCTCCACTTT.

The chain links TRBV18 to TRBJ1-1; D is unresolved. Germline CDR1 reads KGHSH; CDR2 reads LQKENI. The CDR3 contains 14 residues. The ends were cut back, 8 bases at V and 1 base at J, with 14 bases in the middle. CDR3 region: CASLVRNGNTEAFF. CDR3 bases: TGTGCCAGCCTGGTGAGGAATGGGAACACTGAAGCTTTCTTT.

CDR3 DNA sequence: TGTGCCAGCAGTAGTTTGGGTGCTAGCGGCCCATCCTACGAGCAGTACTTC. This encodes CASSSLGASGPSYEQYF. The V gene is TRBV27, the J gene TRBJ2-7; TRBD2 matches 7 bases. The CDR3 has 17 residues. V gave up 5 bases and J gave up 1 base; unmatched junction bases: 14. Germline CDR1 reads MNHEY; CDR2 reads SMNVEV (reference sequence).

The genes are TRBV3-1 (or the pseudogene TRBV3-2) and TRBJ2-7; no firm D call. CDR3 length equals 14 residues. Trimming pared 0 bases from V and 7 bases from J, leaving 13 bases between. CDR1 is LGHDT and CDR2 is YNNKEL in the germline V gene (reference sequence). CDR3 nucleotides: TGTGCCAGCAGCCAAGAGATCAGACCTAGGGAGCAGTACTTC. It is translated as CASSQEIRPREQYF.

This clone was seen just once. The chain couples TRBV25-1 to TRBJ2-2; a possible D gene is TRBD2 (6 bases). Between the trimmed V and J ends, which lost 2 bases and 6 bases, there was a span of 13 bases. This CDR3 has 15 amino acids. CDR1 MGHDK and CDR2 SYGVNS come from the germline V gene. The CDR3 sequence is CASSEKRRGAGELFF. CDR3 in DNA: TGTGCCAGCAGTGAAAAGAGGAGGGGCGCCGGGGAGCTGTTTTTT.

The V call is TRBV7-8, the J call TRBJ2-7; possibly TRBD1 for D (5 bases). From germline, CDR1 is SGHVS and CDR2 FQNEAQ. The V gene lost 5 bases and the J gene lost 0 bases, with 14 bases spanning the gap. CDR3 length equals 15 residues. In DNA, the CDR3 is TGTGCCAGCAGCCCGTTAGCTGACAGCTCCTACGAGCAGTACTTC. Its protein is CASSPLADSSYEQYF.

This clone has a handful of counts. V is TRBV2 and J is TRBJ2-3, with 10 bases that match TRBD2. V trimming: 8 bases; J trimming: 6 bases; junction bases outside the gene matches: 5. The germline V gene has CDR1 SNHLY and CDR2 FYNNEI. CDR3 size: 13 residues. The CDR3 region is CASGEREGDTQYF. The CDR3 DNA is TGTGCCAGCGGCGAGCGGGAGGGCGATACGCAGTATTTT.

This chain connects TRBV19 to TRBJ2-2, with D perhaps matching TRBD1 (6 bases). Trimming took off 10 bases at V and 1 base at J, with 13 bases between the two ends. The germline gives CDR1 LNHDA, CDR2 SQIVND (reference sequence). The CDR3 sequence is 14 residues long. This CDR3 is CATLPTGNTGELFF. The CDR3 bases are TGTGCCACCCTCCCGACAGGGAACACCGGGGAGCTGTTTTTT.

This chain connects TRBV28 to TRBJ1-5; maybe TRBD1 (6 bases). The CDR3 has 15 residues. CDR1 and CDR2 from the germline V gene are MDHEN and SYDVKM. Trimming cost V 5 bases and J 0 bases, with 11 bases left between them. DNA of the CDR3: TGTGCCAGCAGTCAGGGGCGCAGTAGCAATCAGCCCCAGCATTTT. Protein product: CASSQGRSSNQPQHF.

This chain links TRBV28 with TRBJ2-1; TRBD2 agrees at 12 bases. Looked up from germline, CDR1 is MDHEN and CDR2 is SYDVKM. Germline trimming cut 5 bases from V and 4 bases from J; bases unmatched to any gene: 6. The CDR3 has 16 residues. CDR3 amino acids: CASSALGLAGYNEQFF. The CDR3 coding sequence is TGTGCCAGCAGTGCCCTGGGACTAGCGGGTTACAATGAGCAGTTCTTC. The whole variable domain, filled in from reference TRBV28 and TRBJ2-1, reads DVKVTQSSRYLVKRTGEKVFLECVQDMDHENMFWYRQDPGLGLRLIYFSYDVKMKEKGDIPEGYSVSREKKERFSLILESASTNQTSMYLCASSALGLAGYNEQFFGPGTRLTVL.

J is TRBJ1-1 and V is TRBV5-6; TRBD1 aligns across 8 bases. V was clipped by 2 bases and J by 1 base; unmatched bases: 4. The CDR3 has 15 amino acids. Germline-derived CDR1 and CDR2 are SGHDT and YYEEEE. This CDR3 is CASSFTGTGNTEAFF. In DNA, the CDR3 is TGTGCCAGCAGCTTTACCGGGACAGGGAACACTGAAGCTTTCTTT.

The rearrangement uses TRBV7-9 and TRBJ2-2, with 7 bases fitting TRBD1. Germline CDR1 and CDR2: SEHNR and FQNEAQ (reference sequence). V dropped 5 bases and J dropped 7; count of bases not matched to a gene: 4. This CDR3 is built from 13 residues. This chain's CDR3 is CASSPPGGGELFF. The CDR3 DNA is TGTGCCAGCAGCCCCCCAGGGGGCGGGGAGCTGTTTTTT.

V gene TRBV11-3 combines with J gene TRBJ1-1, with no clear D. The V end lost 2 bases, the J end lost 0 bases, and 4 bases lay between the germline ends. Germline CDR1 and CDR2: SGHNT and YENEEA. This CDR3 spans 13 amino acids. The CDR3 here is CASSLFMNTEAFF. CDR3 DNA: TGTGCCAGCAGCTTATTCATGAACACTGAAGCTTTCTTT. Full variable domain (missing parts from reference TRBV11-3 and TRBJ1-1): EAGVVQSPRYKIIEKKQPVAFWCNPISGHNTLYWYLQNLGQGPELLIRYENEEAVDDSQLPKDRFSAERLKGVDSTLKIQPAELGDSAVYLCASSLFMNTEAFFGQGTRLTVV.

J is TRBJ1-2 and V is TRBV18, with D maybe TRBD1 (6 bases). Germline loops: CDR1 KGHSH, CDR2 LQKENI. V was pared by 4 bases and J by 8 bases, with 14 bases between. The CDR3 length is 13 residues. CDR3 protein: CASSLGDNKGYTF. CDR3 nucleotide sequence: TGTGCCAGCTCACTTGGGGACAATAAAGGCTACACCTTC.

V and J are TRBV2 and TRBJ2-3; perhaps TRBD1 as D (6 bases). This CDR3 spans 15 amino acids. Germline CDR1 reads SNHLY; CDR2 reads FYNNEI. V was cut by 5 bases and J by 4 bases, with 16 bases left in between. DNA of the CDR3: TGTGCCAGCAGTTCCGGACAGACGACCGCAGATACGCAGTATTTT. Its translation: CASSSGQTTADTQYF.

The chain joins TRBV7-2 to TRBJ2-2; D call uncertain. The CDR3 consists of 13 residues. The V gene lost 1 base and the J gene lost 4 bases, with 4 bases spanning the gap. Germline lookup yields CDR1 SGHTA and CDR2 FQGNSA. The CDR3 DNA reads TGTGCCAGCAGCTTAGGCGGCACCGGGGAGCTGTTTTTT. Protein: CASSLGGTGELFF.

The chain has TRBV29-1 and TRBJ2-7; D might be TRBD2 (6 bases). Germline assignment: CDR1 SQVTM and CDR2 ANQGSEA. The CDR3 spans 16 residues. V dropped 4 bases and J dropped 1 base, with 20 bases sitting between them. The CDR3 nucleotides are TGCAGCGTTGGCGGGTATGGGGGGAGAGGTTCCTACGAGCAGTACTTC. Encoded protein: CSVGGYGGRGSYEQYF.

This chain uses TRBV7-2 with TRBJ2-4, with 10 bases matching TRBD2. Germline values: CDR1 SGHTA, CDR2 FQGNSA. This CDR3 contains 14 residues. V trimming: 7 bases; J trimming: 7 bases; junction bases outside the gene matches: 7. The DNA for the CDR3 is TGTGCCAGCAAGAGCGGGGGGGCTGTGAACATTCAGTACTTC. It yields the protein CASKSGGAVNIQYF.

This clone was detected only once. The chain combines TRBV28 with TRBJ2-2, with 7 bases identical to TRBD2. The CDR3 spans 17 residues. Looked up from germline, CDR1 is MDHEN and CDR2 is SYDVKM. The V and J ends lost 4 bases and 7 bases, in that order; junction bases with no gene match: 15. The CDR3 bases are TGTGCCAGCAGTTCGTACACTAGCGCGATCAAGGGCGGGGAGCTGTTTTTT. Translating it yields CASSSYTSAIKGGELFF. Combining the CDR3 with reference TRBV28 and TRBJ2-2 gives the whole variable domain DVKVTQSSRYLVKRTGEKVFLECVQDMDHENMFWYRQDPGLGLRLIYFSYDVKMKEKGDIPEGYSVSREKKERFSLILESASTNQTSMYLCASSSYTSAIKGGELFFGEGSRLTVL.

The chain carries TRBV9 and TRBJ2-6; 7 bases map to TRBD1. Unmatched junction bases numbered 9, after V lost 3 bases and J lost 0 bases. CDR3 length: 18 residues. Per the germline V gene, CDR1 is SGDLS and CDR2 is YYNGEE. CDR3 amino acids: CASSATGTVTSGANVLTF. CDR3 bases: TGTGCCAGCAGCGCAACCGGGACAGTTACCTCTGGGGCCAACGTCCTGACTTTC.